Below are 29 T cell receptor beta chains sequenced from a single sample in a study of blood T cell repertoires in COVID-19. Only in-frame clones appear in the TCRdb table, and some are missing; sequencing was by immunoSEQ multiplex PCR. The table records some 270,000 clones, about 83% of them present only once. The specimen sequenced was peripheral blood. These receptor sequences come from a woman between 40 and 55 years old who had recovered from COVID-19.

The chain joins TRBV7-2 to TRBJ1-6; D uncertain. From germline, CDR1 is SGHTA and CDR2 FQGNSA. The CDR3 runs to 12 residues. The V and J ends lost 5 bases and 11 bases respectively, with 10 bases between them. The CDR3 spells CASSLGLAPLHF. The CDR3 DNA is TGTGCCAGCAGCCTCGGGTTGGCACCCCTCCACTTT.

Of note for this clone: The same CDR3 can be traced to other DNA sequences in this sample. This chain connects TRBV5-6 to TRBJ2-1; D is perhaps TRBD2 (5 bases). Between the trimmed V and J ends, which lost 0 bases and 10 bases, there was a span of 8 bases. CDR1 is SGHDT, CDR2 YYEEEE, per germline. This CDR3 contains 12 residues. For the CDR3, the DNA is TGTGCCAGCAGCTTGGTACGGGGAGAGCAGTTCTTC. Amino acid sequence: CASSLVRGEQFF.

The chain is built from TRBV29-1 and TRBJ2-3; D is perhaps TRBD2 (5 bases). Germline assignment: CDR1 SQVTM and CDR2 ANQGSEA. Trimming shortened V by 1 base and J by 1 base, and 12 bases separated the two germline ends. The CDR3 has 15 amino acids. The CDR3 region has the DNA TGCAGCGTTGAAGCACCCCGGGGAGGCACAGATACGCAGTATTTT. As protein: CSVEAPRGGTDTQYF.

The chain joins TRBV10-3 to TRBJ2-2; TRBD1 matches 8 bases. Germline lookup yields CDR1 ENHRY and CDR2 SYGVKD. V dropped 6 bases and J dropped 4; count of bases not matched to a gene: 16. This CDR3 is built from 18 residues. The CDR3 DNA sequence: TGTGCCATCAGGACTAAGGACAGGGACAAAATTGGCACCGGGGAGCTGTTTTTT. Its translation is CAIRTKDRDKIGTGELFF.

V is TRBV5-5 and J is TRBJ2-4; 7 positions agree with TRBD1. Trimming cost V 3 bases and J 4 bases; bases outside gene matches: 7. CDR1 SGHKS and CDR2 YYEKEE come from the germline V gene (reference sequence). CDR3 length: 15 residues. The CDR3 DNA is TGTGCCAGCAGCTCGGCCGGGACAGCAAAAAACATTCAGTACTTC. Residues: CASSSAGTAKNIQYF. Supplemented by reference TRBV5-5 and TRBJ2-4, the full variable domain reads DAGVTQSPTHLIKTRGQQVTLRCSPISGHKSVSWYQQVLGQGPQFIFQYYEKEERGRGNFPDRFSARQFPNYSSELNVNALLLGDSALYLCASSSAGTAKNIQYFGAGTRLSVL.

This clone was detected once. The rearrangement joins TRBV4-2 to TRBJ1-1; D might be TRBD1 (6 bases). The CDR3 runs to 14 residues. Germline values: CDR1 LGHNA, CDR2 YNFKEQ. The V end was cut by 4 bases, the J end by 1 base, with 10 bases between. CDR3 loop: CASSLGQSNTEAFF. The CDR3 nucleotides are TGTGCCAGCAGCCTCGGACAGTCGAACACTGAAGCTTTCTTT.

V gene TRBV30 combines with J gene TRBJ2-6; tentatively, D is TRBD2 (5 bases). The CDR3 loop spans 14 amino acids. Germline lookup yields CDR1 GTSNPN and CDR2 SVGIG (reference sequence). Trimming pared 2 bases from V and 1 base from J, leaving 6 bases between. CDR3 coding DNA: TGTGCCTGGAGTCGGACTTCTGGGGCCAACGTCCTGACTTTC. It is translated as CAWSRTSGANVLTF. Combining the CDR3 with reference TRBV30 and TRBJ2-6 gives the whole variable domain SQTIHQWPATLVQPVGSPLSLECTVEGTSNPNLYWYRQAAGRGLQLLFYSVGIGQISSEVPQNLSASRPQDRQFILSSKKLLLSDSGFYLCAWSRTSGANVLTFGAGSRLTVL.

The chain uses TRBV27 and TRBJ2-7, with 11 nucleotides matching TRBD1. The length of the CDR3 is 14 residues. V lost 6 bases, J lost 0 bases, and 1 base stayed unmatched. The germline V gene has CDR1 MNHEY and CDR2 SMNVEV (reference sequence). The CDR3 DNA follows: TGTGCCAGCAGGGGGACAGGGGGCTCCTACGAGCAGTACTTC. This gives the protein CASRGTGGSYEQYF.

Comments on this clone: The sample has other DNA sequences that encode this CDR3 too. J is TRBJ2-2 and V is TRBV5-1; D perhaps matches TRBD2 (5 bases). Germline values: CDR1 SGHRS, CDR2 YFSETQ. The CDR3 has 14 amino acids. The V and J ends lost 0 bases and 6 bases respectively, with 9 bases between them. The CDR3 protein is CASSLAGVAGELFF. The CDR3 DNA follows: TGCGCCAGCAGCTTGGCCGGGGTGGCCGGGGAGCTGTTTTTT.

The rearrangement uses TRBV6-2 or TRBV6-3 and TRBJ2-2; a possible D gene is TRBD1 (6 bases). CDR1 and CDR2 from the germline V gene are MNHEY and SVGEGT. The V and J ends lost 5 bases and 1 base respectively, with 17 bases between them. This CDR3 is built from 17 residues. CDR3 sequence: CASSPLRTDRNTGELFF. The CDR3 coding sequence is TGTGCCAGCAGTCCCCTACGGACAGACAGGAACACCGGGGAGCTGTTTTTT.

This chain joins TRBV19 and TRBJ1-2, with D perhaps TRBD1 (6 bases). There are 15 residues in the CDR3. V was trimmed by 6 bases and J by 6 bases, leaving 20 bases between them. Per the germline V gene, CDR1 is LNHDA and CDR2 is SQIVND (reference sequence). CDR3 residues: CASSILVRGTHGYTF. The CDR3 DNA reads as TGTGCCAGTAGCATCCTCGTCAGGGGTACCCATGGCTACACCTTC.

The chain carries TRBV5-1 and TRBJ2-3; a weak D match, TRBD1 (5 bases). V was cut by 0 bases and J by 4 bases, with 12 bases left in between. Germline V gene sequence: CDR1 SGHRS, CDR2 YFSETQ. The CDR3 loop spans 15 amino acids. CDR3 sequence (DNA): TGCGCCAGCAGCTTGGATGGGGCGCAATCAGATACGCAGTATTTT. It specifies CASSLDGAQSDTQYF.

This clone has a count of ten or more. The V and J genes are TRBV14 and TRBJ2-5; tentatively, D is TRBD2 (5 bases). Germline CDR1 SGHDN, CDR2 FVKESK. The CDR3 is 16 residues long. Trimming took 1 base from V and 6 from J, leaving 18 bases between them. The CDR3 sequence: CASSQGPSGSGKTQYF. For the CDR3, the DNA is TGTGCCAGCAGCCAAGGGCCTAGTGGGAGTGGGAAGACCCAGTACTTC.

The chain links TRBV5-1 to TRBJ2-1; the match to TRBD2 covers 15 bases. Looked up from germline, CDR1 is SGHRS and CDR2 is YFSETQ. V shed 3 bases, J shed 10 bases, and the junction held 5 bases outside the gene matches. This CDR3 contains 15 residues. CDR3 DNA: TGCGCCAGCAGCTGGACTAGCGGGGGGGCAGAAGAGCAGTTCTTC. Protein product: CASSWTSGGAEEQFF.

The chain carries TRBV2 and TRBJ2-5; D remains ambiguous. This CDR3 has 12 residues. The germline V and J ends were trimmed by 2 bases and 7 bases, with 8 bases remaining between them. The germline CDR1 and CDR2 sequences are SNHLY and FYNNEI. The CDR3 coding sequence is TGTGCCAGCAGTGAATTGATCGGGACCCAGTACTTC. Protein sequence: CASSELIGTQYF.

The chain employs TRBV6-5 and TRBJ1-2; 9 bases are a match to TRBD1. This CDR3 is built from 14 residues. Germline V gene lookup returns CDR1 MNHEY and CDR2 SVGAGI. V lost 6 bases, J lost 3 bases, and 5 bases stayed unmatched. CDR3 bases: TGTGCCAGCAGAGTCGACAGGGGGTACTATGGCTACACCTTC. Translated: CASRVDRGYYGYTF.

This clone turned up a few times. Here the CDR3 reads CAISRDSSYNEQFF. CDR3 sequence (DNA): TGTGCCATCAGCCGGGACAGCTCCTACAATGAGCAGTTCTTC. This chain connects TRBV10-3 to TRBJ2-1; TRBD1 aligns across 7 bases. The ends lost 6 bases at V and 0 bases at J; junction bases unmatched: 2. Germline loops: CDR1 ENHRY, CDR2 SYGVKD. The CDR3 sequence is 14 residues long.

The V call is TRBV6-5, the J call TRBJ1-4; the D gene is possibly TRBD1 (6 bases). CDR3 size: 13 residues. Between the trimmed V and J ends, which lost 6 bases and 8 bases, there was a span of 13 bases. Germline CDR1 reads MNHEY; CDR2 reads SVGAGI. CDR3 nucleotides: TGTGCCAGCAGCAGGACAGTCCGGGAAAAACTGTTTTTT. As protein: CASSRTVREKLFF.

This clone appeared a single time. The chain combines TRBV7-9 with TRBJ1-2, with TRBD1 matching 9 bases. V was clipped by 3 bases and J by 8 bases; unmatched bases: 4. This CDR3 has 13 amino acids. The V gene's germline CDR1 is SEHNR and CDR2 FQNEAQ (reference sequence). The CDR3 nucleotides are TGTGCCAGCAGCTTCGGGGACAGGGAAGGCTACACCTTC. It encodes CASSFGDREGYTF. The whole variable domain, remainder taken from reference TRBV7-9 and TRBJ1-2, is DTGVSQNPRHKITKRGQNVTFRCDPISEHNRLYWYRQTLGQGPEFLTYFQNEAQLEKSRLLSDRFSAERPKGSFSTLEIQRTEQGDSAMYLCASSFGDREGYTFGSGTRLTVV.

Concerning this clone itself: This specimen includes other DNA sequences encoding the same CDR3. The chain uses TRBV6-5 and TRBJ2-7; no clear D gene. The V gene lost 6 bases and the J gene lost 3 bases, with 6 bases spanning the gap. The CDR3 length is 11 residues. Germline V gives CDR1 MNHEY, CDR2 SVGAGI. CDR3 nucleotide sequence: TGTGCCAGCAGCCACAGCTACGAGCAGTACTTC. Its translation is CASSHSYEQYF.

V is TRBV7-6 and J is TRBJ2-3; 10 bases are a match to TRBD2. Germline assignment: CDR1 SGHVS and CDR2 FNYEAQ. CDR3 size: 19 residues. Trimming at V came to 5 bases and at J to 4 bases, leaving 18 bases not matched to a gene. For the CDR3, the DNA is TGTGCCAGCAGCCTAGATCTCGCCAGAGCGGGGGGGGTCGCAGATACGCAGTATTTT. This encodes CASSLDLARAGGVADTQYF.

V is TRBV7-6 and J is TRBJ2-3; D call uncertain. The germline V gene has CDR1 SGHVS and CDR2 FNYEAQ. The CDR3 contains 13 residues. V lost 5 bases and J lost 5, with 11 bases in between. The CDR3 here is CASSLQTGDTQYF. In DNA, the CDR3 is TGTGCCAGCAGCCTTCAAACCGGAGATACGCAGTATTTT.

This sequence joins TRBV10-3 and TRBJ2-7; maybe TRBD1 (5 bases). The germline CDR1 and CDR2 sequences are ENHRY and SYGVKD. Trimming removed 6 bases from V and 4 bases from J, with 16 bases in between. CDR3 size: 14 residues. CDR3: CAIRDITRSYEQYF. Here the CDR3 DNA reads TGTGCCATCAGGGACATAACCAGATCATACGAGCAGTACTTC.

The chain combines TRBV10-3 with TRBJ1-5; no clear D. The CDR3 contains 16 residues. Trimming took 0 bases from V and 3 from J, leaving 12 bases between them. Germline V gives CDR1 ENHRY, CDR2 SYGVKD. The CDR3 is CAISESTREINQPQHF. The CDR3 coding sequence is TGTGCCATCAGTGAGTCGACTCGGGAAATCAATCAGCCCCAGCATTTT.

This chain joins TRBV27 and TRBJ2-1; 7 bases are a match to TRBD1. The CDR3 has 16 amino acids. V was pared by 3 bases and J by 7 bases, with 12 bases of the junction left unmatched. Per germline, CDR1 MNHEY and CDR2 SMNVEV (reference sequence). CDR3 region: CASSFLRDRGKNEQFF. CDR3 nucleotide sequence: TGTGCCAGCAGTTTCCTCCGGGACAGAGGGAAGAATGAGCAGTTCTTC.

This chain joins TRBV15 and TRBJ1-1; a weak D match, TRBD1 (5 bases). Germline V lookup: CDR1 LNHNV, CDR2 YYDKDF (reference sequence). This CDR3 spans 15 amino acids. V dropped 0 bases and J dropped 4 bases, with 12 bases sitting between them. The CDR3 DNA follows: TGTGCCACCAGCAGAGAAGACAGTCTGGCCACTGAAGCTTTCTTT. It translates to CATSREDSLATEAFF.

The chain is built from TRBV7-6 and TRBJ2-2; 9 bases match TRBD1. This CDR3 has 16 amino acids. The V gene's germline CDR1 is SGHVS and CDR2 FNYEAQ. Unmatched junction bases numbered 11, after V lost 6 bases and J lost 6 bases. CDR3 sequence reads: CASSRRTGVRSGELFF. CDR3 DNA sequence: TGTGCCAGCAGTCGGAGGACAGGGGTTAGGTCCGGGGAGCTGTTTTTT.

CDR3 residues: CASRPLGQGNTEAFF. DNA of the CDR3: TGTGCCAGCAGACCTTTGGGACAGGGAAACACTGAAGCTTTCTTT. This chain joins TRBV6-5 and TRBJ1-1; TRBD1 aligns across 9 bases. Germline V gives CDR1 MNHEY, CDR2 SVGAGI. CDR3 length equals 15 residues. V lost 6 bases and J lost 2; bases outside the gene matches: 7.

The V call is TRBV15, the J call TRBJ1-6; D is perhaps TRBD1 (6 bases). CDR1 and CDR2 from the germline V gene are LNHNV and YYDKDF (reference sequence). The CDR3 covers 15 residues. The germline V and J ends were trimmed by 1 base and 8 bases, with 12 bases remaining between them. The CDR3 region has the DNA TGTGCCACCAGCAGAGGGGGGCACGGACATTCACCCCTCCACTTT. This translates into CATSRGGHGHSPLHF.